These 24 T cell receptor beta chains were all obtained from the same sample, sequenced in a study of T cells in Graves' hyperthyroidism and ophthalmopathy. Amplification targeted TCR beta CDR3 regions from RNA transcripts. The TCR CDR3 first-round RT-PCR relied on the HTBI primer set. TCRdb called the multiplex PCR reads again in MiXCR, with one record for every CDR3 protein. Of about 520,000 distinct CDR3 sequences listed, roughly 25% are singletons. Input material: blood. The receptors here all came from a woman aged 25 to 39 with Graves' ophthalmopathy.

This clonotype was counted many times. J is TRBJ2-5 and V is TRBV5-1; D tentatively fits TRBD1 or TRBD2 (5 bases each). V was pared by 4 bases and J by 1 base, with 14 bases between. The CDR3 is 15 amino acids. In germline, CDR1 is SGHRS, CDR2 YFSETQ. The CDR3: CASSPLRGGQETQYF. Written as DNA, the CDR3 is TGCGCCAGCAGCCCCTTGAGGGGTGGCCAAGAGACCCAGTACTTC.

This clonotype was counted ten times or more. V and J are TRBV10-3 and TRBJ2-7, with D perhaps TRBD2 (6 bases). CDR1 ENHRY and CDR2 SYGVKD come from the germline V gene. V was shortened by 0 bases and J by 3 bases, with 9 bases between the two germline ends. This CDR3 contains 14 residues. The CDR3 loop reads CAISESGGSYEQYF. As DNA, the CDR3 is TGTGCCATCAGTGAGTCAGGAGGGAGCTACGAGCAGTACTTC.

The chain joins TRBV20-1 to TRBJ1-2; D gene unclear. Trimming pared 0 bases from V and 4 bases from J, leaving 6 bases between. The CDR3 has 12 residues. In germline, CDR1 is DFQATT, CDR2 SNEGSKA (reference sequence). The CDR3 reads CSARDTPYGYTF. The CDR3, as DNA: TGCAGTGCTAGAGATACCCCCTATGGCTACACCTTC.

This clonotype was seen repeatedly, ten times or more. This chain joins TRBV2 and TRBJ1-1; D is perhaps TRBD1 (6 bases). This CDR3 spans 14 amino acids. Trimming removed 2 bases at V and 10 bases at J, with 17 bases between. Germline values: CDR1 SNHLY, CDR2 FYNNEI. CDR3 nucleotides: TGTGCCAGCAGTGAACCCCACAGGGTGGTGAGAGCTTTCTTT. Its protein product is CASSEPHRVVRAFF.

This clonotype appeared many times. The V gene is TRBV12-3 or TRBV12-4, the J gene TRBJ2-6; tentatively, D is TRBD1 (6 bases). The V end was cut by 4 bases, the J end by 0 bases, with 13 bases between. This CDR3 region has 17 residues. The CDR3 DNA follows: TGTGCCAGCAGTTCGGGGACAACTCTCTCTGGGGCCAACGTCCTGACTTTC. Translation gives CASSSGTTLSGANVLTF.

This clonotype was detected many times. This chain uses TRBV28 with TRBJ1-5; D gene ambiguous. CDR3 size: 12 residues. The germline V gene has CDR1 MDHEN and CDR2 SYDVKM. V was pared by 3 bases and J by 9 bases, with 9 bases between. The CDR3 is CASSFSLGPQHF. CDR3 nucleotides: TGTGCCAGCAGTTTCTCCCTGGGGCCCCAGCATTTT.

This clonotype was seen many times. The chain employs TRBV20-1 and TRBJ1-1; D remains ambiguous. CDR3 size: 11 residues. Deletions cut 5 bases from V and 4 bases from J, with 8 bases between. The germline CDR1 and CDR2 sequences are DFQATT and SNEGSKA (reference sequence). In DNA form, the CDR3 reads TGCAGTGCTGAGCTTCGCACTGAAGCTTTCTTT. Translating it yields CSAELRTEAFF.

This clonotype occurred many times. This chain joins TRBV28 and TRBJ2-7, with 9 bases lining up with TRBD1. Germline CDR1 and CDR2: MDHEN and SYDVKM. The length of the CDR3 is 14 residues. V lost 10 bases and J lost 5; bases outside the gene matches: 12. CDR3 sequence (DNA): TGTGCCATCACGAACCGGGACAGGGTTCACGAGCAGTACTTC. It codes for CAITNRDRVHEQYF.

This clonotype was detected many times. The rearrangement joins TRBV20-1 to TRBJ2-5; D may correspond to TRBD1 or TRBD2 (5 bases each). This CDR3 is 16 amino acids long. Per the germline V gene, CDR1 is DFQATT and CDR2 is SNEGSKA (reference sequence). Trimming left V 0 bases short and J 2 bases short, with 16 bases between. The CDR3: CSARDTGLGVQETQYF. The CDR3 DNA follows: TGCAGTGCTAGAGATACGGGGTTGGGGGTTCAAGAGACCCAGTACTTC.

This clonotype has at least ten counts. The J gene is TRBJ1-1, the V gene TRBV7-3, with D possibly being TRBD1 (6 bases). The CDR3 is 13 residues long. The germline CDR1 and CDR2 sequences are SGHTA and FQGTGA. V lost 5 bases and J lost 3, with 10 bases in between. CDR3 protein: CASSARGHTEAFF. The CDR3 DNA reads TGTGCCAGCAGCGCCAGGGGCCACACTGAAGCTTTCTTT.

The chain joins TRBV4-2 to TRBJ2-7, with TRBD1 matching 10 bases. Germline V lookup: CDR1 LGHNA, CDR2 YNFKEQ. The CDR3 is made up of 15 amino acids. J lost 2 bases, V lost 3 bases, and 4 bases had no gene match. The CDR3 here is CASSQVGQGAYEQYF. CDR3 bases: TGTGCCAGCAGCCAGGTTGGACAGGGGGCCTACGAGCAGTACTTC.

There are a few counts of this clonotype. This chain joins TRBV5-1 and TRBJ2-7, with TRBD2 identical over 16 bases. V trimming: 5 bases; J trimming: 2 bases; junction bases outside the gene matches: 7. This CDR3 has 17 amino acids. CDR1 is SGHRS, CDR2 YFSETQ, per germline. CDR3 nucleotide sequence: TGCGCCAGCAGTTCCCAGGGACTAGCGGGAGGGCCCTACGAGCAGTACTTC. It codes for CASSSQGLAGGPYEQYF.

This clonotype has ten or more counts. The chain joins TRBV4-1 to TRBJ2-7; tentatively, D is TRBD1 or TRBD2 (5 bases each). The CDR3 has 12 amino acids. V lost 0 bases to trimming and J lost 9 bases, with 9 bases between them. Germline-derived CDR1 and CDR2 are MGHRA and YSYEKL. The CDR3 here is CASSQEGERQYF. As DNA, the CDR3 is TGCGCCAGCAGCCAAGAGGGGGAGCGGCAGTACTTC.

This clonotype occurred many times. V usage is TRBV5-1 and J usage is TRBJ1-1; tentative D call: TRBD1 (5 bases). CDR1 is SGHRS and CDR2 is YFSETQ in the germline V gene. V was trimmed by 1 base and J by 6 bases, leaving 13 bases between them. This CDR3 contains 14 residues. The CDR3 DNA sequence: TGCGCCAGCAGCTTGTTTGGGGGAGTTTCTGAAGCTTTCTTT. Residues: CASSLFGGVSEAFF.

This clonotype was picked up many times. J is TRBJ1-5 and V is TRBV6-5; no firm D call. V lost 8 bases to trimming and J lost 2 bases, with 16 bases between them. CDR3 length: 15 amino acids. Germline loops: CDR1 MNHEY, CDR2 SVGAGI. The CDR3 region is CASSPEGIRNQPQHF. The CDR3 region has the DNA TGTGCCAGCTCCCCCGAGGGTATACGCAATCAGCCCCAGCATTTT.

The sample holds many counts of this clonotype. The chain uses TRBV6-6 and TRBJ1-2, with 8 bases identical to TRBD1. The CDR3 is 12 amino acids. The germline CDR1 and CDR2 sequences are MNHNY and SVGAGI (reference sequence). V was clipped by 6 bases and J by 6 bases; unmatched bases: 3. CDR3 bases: TGTGCCAGCAGAGGACAGGGCCATGGCTACACCTTC. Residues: CASRGQGHGYTF.

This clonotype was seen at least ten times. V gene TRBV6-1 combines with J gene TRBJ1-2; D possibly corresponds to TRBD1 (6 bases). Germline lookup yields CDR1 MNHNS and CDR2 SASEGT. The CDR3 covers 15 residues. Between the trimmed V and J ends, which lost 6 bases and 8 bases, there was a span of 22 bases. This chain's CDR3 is CASSREYTGRDGYTF. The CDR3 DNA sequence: TGTGCCAGCAGCCGCGAGTATACAGGGAGAGACGGCTACACCTTC.

As DNA, the CDR3 is TGTGCCAGCAGAGCTGGGGGGGGGGGATCCTACGAGCAGTACTTC. Translation gives CASRAGGGGSYEQYF. The V call is TRBV7-2, the J call TRBJ2-7, with 7 bases matching TRBD2. V lost 6 bases to trimming and J lost 1 base; unmatched junction nucleotides: 9. The CDR3 covers 15 residues. Germline assignment: CDR1 SGHTA and CDR2 FQGNSA.

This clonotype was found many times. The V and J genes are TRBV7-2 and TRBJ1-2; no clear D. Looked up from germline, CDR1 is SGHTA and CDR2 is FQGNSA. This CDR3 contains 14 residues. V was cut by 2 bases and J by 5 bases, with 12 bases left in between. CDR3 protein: CASSLTGLGYGYTF. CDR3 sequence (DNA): TGTGCCAGCAGCTTAACCGGCCTGGGATATGGCTACACCTTC. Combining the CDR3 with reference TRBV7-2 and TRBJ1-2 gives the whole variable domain GAGVSQSPSNKVTEKGKDVELRCDPISGHTALYWYRQSLGQGLEFLIYFQGNSAPDKSGLPSDRFSAERTGGSVSTLTIQRTQQEDSAVYLCASSLTGLGYGYTFGSGTRLTVV.

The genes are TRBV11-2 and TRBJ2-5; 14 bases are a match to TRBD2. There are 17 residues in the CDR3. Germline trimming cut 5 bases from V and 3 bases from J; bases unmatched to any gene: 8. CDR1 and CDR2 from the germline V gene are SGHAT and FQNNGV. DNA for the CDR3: TGTGCCAGCAGCCACGGACTAGCGGGGGGTGGGGAAGAGACCCAGTACTTC. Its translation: CASSHGLAGGGEETQYF.

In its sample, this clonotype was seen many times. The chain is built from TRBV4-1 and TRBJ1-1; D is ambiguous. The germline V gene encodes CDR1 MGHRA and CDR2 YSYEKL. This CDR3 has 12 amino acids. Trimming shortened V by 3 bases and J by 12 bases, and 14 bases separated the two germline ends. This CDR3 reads CASSQGISGPFF. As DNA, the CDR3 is TGCGCCAGCAGCCAGGGGATCTCTGGCCCTTTCTTT.

The CDR3 nucleotides read TGTGCCAGCAGTCCGGCGGGGGGCTACACCTTC. Translating gives CASSPAGGYTF. This rearrangement joins TRBV2 to TRBJ1-2, with unresolved D. V was shortened by 5 bases and J by 8 bases, with 9 bases between the two germline ends. This CDR3 region has 11 residues. The germline V gene encodes CDR1 SNHLY and CDR2 FYNNEI. Combining the CDR3 with reference TRBV2 and TRBJ1-2 gives the whole variable domain EPEVTQTPSHQVTQMGQEVILRCVPISNHLYFYWYRQILGQKVEFLVSFYNNEISEKSEIFDDQFSVERPDGSNFTLKIRSTKLEDSAMYFCASSPAGGYTFGSGTRLTVV.

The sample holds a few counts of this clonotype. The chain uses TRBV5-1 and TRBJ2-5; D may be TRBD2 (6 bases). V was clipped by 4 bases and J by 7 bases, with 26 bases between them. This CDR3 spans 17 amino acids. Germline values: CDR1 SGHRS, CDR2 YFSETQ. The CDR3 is CASSKGTPGLLMGTQYF. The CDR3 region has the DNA TGCGCCAGCAGCAAAGGCACCCCGGGACTCCTGATGGGGACCCAGTACTTC.

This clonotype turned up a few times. The CDR3 here is CASTTSGGSSSYEQYF. The DNA for the CDR3 is TGTGCCAGCACTACCAGCGGGGGGTCGAGCTCCTACGAGCAGTACTTC. The chain combines TRBV12-3 or TRBV12-4 with TRBJ2-7; 9 positions match TRBD2. The CDR3 covers 16 residues. V lost 7 bases and J lost 0; bases outside the gene matches: 10.